Listed below are T cell receptor beta chains from one sample, sequenced in a study of blood T cell repertoires in COVID-19. Here immunoSEQ multiplex PCR was the method, and the copy in TCRdb shows in-frame clones only, minus some. This sample has 400,000 to 450,000 clones, with 90% found just once. The sequencing input was PBMCs or T cells enriched from blood (not recorded which). The receptor set was obtained from a man aged 18 to 30 who had recovered from COVID-19. Each CDR3 is given with its conserved first and last residue. The order of the fields is CDR3 protein, CDR3 DNA, J gene, V gene, D gene, clone size. D genes are given only for firm matches. Expanded clones are given a class, and other clones once, few, many or no size at all.

CASSSEQGGDGYTF TGCGCCAGCAGCTCCGAACAGGGGGGGGATGGCTACACCTTC TRBJ1-2 TRBV5-1 TRBD1 NA
CASTWTGGEKLFF TGTGCCAGCACCTGGACGGGGGGTGAAAAACTGTTTTTT TRBJ1-4 TRBV6-5 NA NA
CAWSSGVGDYEQYF TGTGCCTGGTCTAGCGGGGTAGGGGACTACGAGCAGTACTTC TRBJ2-7 TRBV30 TRBD2 NA
CASSHPGSYNEQFF TGTGCCAGCAGTCACCCCGGCTCCTACAATGAGCAGTTCTTC TRBJ2-1 TRBV27 NA NA
CASILLQGAGGYTF TGTGCCAGTATTCTCTTACAGGGGGCTGGCGGCTACACCTTC TRBJ1-2 TRBV2 TRBD1 NA
CATTVPWEGCTEAFF TGTGCCACCACCGTACCTTGGGAGGGTTGCACTGAAGCTTTCTTT TRBJ1-1 TRBV24-1 NA NA
CASSGQVNTEAFF TGTGCCAGCAGTGGACAGGTGAACACTGAAGCTTTCTTT TRBJ1-1 TRBV2 NA NA
CASSRVSQYF TGTGCCAGCAGTCGGGTATCGCAGTACTTC TRBJ2-7 TRBV28 NA NA
CASSLQGASQPQHF TGTGCCAGCAGCTTACAGGGGGCTTCTCAGCCCCAGCATTTT TRBJ1-5 TRBV5-4 TRBD1 NA
CASSLAPQLAGGRNTGELFF TGTGCCAGCAGCTTGGCTCCCCAACTAGCGGGGGGACGAAACACCGGGGAGCTGTTTTTT TRBJ2-2 TRBV5-5 TRBD2 NA
CASSAYPGQGYEKLFF TGTGCCAGTAGTGCCTACCCGGGACAGGGATATGAAAAACTGTTTTTT TRBJ1-4 TRBV19 TRBD1 NA
CASSIPSPWDGRALNTGELFF TGTGCCAGTAGTATTCCCTCTCCGTGGGACGGGAGGGCTTTGAACACCGGGGAGCTGTTTTTT TRBJ2-2 TRBV19 TRBD2 NA
CASSGRGDGAEAFF TGCGCCAGCAGCGGGAGGGGGGATGGGGCAGAAGCTTTCTTT TRBJ1-1 TRBV5-1 NA once
CASSLLSGRAYEQYF TGTGCCAGCAGTTTATTGAGCGGGAGGGCCTACGAGCAGTACTTC TRBJ2-7 TRBV27 TRBD2 NA
CASSLAPEGLGAFF TGTGCCAGCAGCTTAGCGCCTGAGGGCCTGGGAGCTTTCTTT TRBJ1-1 TRBV7-2 NA NA